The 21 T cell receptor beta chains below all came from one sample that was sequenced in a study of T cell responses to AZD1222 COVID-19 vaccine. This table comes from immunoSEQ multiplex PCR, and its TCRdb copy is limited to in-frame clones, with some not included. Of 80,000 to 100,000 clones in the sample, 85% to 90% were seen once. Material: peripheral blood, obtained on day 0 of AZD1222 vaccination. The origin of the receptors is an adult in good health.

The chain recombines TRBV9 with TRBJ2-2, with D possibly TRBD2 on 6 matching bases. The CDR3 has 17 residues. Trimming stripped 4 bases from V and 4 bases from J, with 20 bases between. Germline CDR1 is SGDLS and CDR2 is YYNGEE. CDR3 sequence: CASSNPDGGIPTGELFF. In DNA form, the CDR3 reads TGTGCCAGCAGCAACCCAGATGGGGGGATTCCCACCGGGGAGCTGTTTTTT.

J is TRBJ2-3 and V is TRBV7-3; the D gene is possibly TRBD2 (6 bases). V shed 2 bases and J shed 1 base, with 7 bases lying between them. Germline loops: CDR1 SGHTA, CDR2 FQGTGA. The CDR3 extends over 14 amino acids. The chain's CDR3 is CASSLSGGTDTQYF. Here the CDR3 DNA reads TGTGCCAGCAGCTTATCGGGGGGCACAGATACGCAGTATTTT. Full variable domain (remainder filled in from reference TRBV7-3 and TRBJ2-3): GAGVSQTPSNKVTEKGKYVELRCDPISGHTALYWYRQSLGQGPEFLIYFQGTGAADDSGLPNDRFFAVRPEGSVSTLKIQRTERGDSAVYLCASSLSGGTDTQYFGPGTRLTVL.

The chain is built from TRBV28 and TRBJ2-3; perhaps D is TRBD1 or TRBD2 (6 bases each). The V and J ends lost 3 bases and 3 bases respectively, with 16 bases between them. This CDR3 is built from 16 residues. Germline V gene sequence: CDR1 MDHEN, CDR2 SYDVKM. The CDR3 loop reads CASSFPTGAGTDTQYF. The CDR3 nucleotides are TGTGCCAGCAGTTTCCCTACGGGGGCGGGTACAGATACGCAGTATTTT.

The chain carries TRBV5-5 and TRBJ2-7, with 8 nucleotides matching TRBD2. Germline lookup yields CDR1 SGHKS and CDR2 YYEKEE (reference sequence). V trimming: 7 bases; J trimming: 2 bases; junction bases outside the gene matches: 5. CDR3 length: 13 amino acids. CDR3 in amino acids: CASGLASTYEQYF. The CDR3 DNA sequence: TGTGCCAGCGGACTAGCATCCACCTACGAGCAGTACTTC.

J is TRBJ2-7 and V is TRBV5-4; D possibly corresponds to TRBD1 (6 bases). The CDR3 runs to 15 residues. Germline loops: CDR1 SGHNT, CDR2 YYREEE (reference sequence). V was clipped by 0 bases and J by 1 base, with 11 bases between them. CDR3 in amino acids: CASSLGTVMSYEQYF. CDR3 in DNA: TGTGCCAGCAGCTTGGGGACAGTGATGTCCTACGAGCAGTACTTC.

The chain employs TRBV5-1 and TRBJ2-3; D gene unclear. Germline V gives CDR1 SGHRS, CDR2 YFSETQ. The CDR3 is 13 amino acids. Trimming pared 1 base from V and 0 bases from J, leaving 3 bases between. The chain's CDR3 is CASSLKSTDTQYF. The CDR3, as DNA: TGCGCCAGCAGCTTGAAGAGCACAGATACGCAGTATTTT.

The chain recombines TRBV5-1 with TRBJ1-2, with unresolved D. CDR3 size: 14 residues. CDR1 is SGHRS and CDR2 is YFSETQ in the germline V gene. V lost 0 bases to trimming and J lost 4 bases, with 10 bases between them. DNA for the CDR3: TGCGCCAGCAGCTTGGAGGACGCGTTCTATGGCTACACCTTC. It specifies CASSLEDAFYGYTF.

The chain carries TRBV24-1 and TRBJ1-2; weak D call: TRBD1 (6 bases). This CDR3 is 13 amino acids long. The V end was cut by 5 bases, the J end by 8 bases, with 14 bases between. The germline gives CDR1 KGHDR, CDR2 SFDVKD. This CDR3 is CATSGPGARGYTF. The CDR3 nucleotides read TGTGCCACCAGTGGGCCGGGGGCGCGGGGCTACACCTTC.

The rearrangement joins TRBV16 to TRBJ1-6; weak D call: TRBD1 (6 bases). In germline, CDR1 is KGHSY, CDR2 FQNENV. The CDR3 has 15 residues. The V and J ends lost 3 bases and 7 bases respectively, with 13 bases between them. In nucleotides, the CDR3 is TGTGCCAGCAGCCAGGGGGCCCACGGGAATTCACCCCTCCACTTT. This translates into CASSQGAHGNSPLHF.

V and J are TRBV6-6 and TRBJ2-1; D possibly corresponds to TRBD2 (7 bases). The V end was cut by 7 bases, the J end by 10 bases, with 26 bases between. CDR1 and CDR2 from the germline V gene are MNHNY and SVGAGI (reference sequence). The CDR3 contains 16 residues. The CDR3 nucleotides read TGTGCCAGCACCCAACGAGTAGGGGGGGGCCAGAAGGAGCAGTTCTTC. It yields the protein CASTQRVGGGQKEQFF.

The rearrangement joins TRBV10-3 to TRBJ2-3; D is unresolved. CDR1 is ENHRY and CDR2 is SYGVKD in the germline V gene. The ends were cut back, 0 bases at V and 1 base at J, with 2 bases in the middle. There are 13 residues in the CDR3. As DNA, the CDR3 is TGTGCCATCAGTGAGTCGGGCACAGATACGCAGTATTTT. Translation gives CAISESGTDTQYF.

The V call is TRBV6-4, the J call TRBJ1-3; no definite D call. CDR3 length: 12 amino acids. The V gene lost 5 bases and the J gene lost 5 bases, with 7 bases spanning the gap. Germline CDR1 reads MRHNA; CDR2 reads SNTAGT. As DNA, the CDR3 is TGTGCCAGCAGTCCTAGCCGAAACACCATATATTTT. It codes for CASSPSRNTIYF.

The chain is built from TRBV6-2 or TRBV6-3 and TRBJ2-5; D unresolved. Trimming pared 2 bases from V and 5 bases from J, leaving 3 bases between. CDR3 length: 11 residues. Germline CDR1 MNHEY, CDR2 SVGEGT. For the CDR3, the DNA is TGTGCCAGCAGTTACCGTGAGACCCAGTACTTC. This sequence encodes CASSYRETQYF.

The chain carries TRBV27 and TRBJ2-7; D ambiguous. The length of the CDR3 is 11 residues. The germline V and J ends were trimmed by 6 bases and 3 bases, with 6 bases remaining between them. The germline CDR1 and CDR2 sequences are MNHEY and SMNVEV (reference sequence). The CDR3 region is CASSSIYEQYF. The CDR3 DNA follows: TGTGCCAGCAGCTCAATCTACGAGCAGTACTTC.

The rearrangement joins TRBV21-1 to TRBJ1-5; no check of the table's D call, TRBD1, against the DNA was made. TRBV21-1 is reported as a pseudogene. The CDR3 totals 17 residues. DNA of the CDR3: TGTGCCAGCAGCGAGAAGGGGACAGGGGGCATGGGTCAGCCCCAGCATTTT. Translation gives CASSEKGTGGMGQPQHF.

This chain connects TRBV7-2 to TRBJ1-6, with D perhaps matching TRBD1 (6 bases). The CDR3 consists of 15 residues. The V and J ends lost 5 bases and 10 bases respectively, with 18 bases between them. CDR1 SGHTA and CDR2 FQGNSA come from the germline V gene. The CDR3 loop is CASSIQQGAGSPLHF. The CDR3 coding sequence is TGTGCCAGCAGCATCCAACAGGGTGCGGGATCACCCCTCCACTTT.

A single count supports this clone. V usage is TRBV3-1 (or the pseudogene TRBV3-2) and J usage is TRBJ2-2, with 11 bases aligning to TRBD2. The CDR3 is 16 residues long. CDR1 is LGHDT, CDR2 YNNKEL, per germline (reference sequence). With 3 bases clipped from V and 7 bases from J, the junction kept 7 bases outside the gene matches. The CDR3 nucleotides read TGTGCCAGCAGCCATACTAGCGGGAGATGGGTCGGGGAGCTGTTTTTT. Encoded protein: CASSHTSGRWVGELFF.

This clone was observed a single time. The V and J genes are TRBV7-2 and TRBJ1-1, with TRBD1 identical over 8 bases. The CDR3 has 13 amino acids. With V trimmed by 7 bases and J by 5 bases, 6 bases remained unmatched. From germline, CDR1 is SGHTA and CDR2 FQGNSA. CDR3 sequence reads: CASIFQGATEAFF. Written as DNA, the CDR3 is TGTGCCAGCATCTTCCAGGGGGCGACTGAAGCTTTCTTT.

The chain's CDR3 is CASRGLAGEETQYF. The CDR3 DNA reads as TGTGCCAGCAGGGGACTAGCGGGAGAAGAGACCCAGTACTTC. V usage is TRBV27 and J usage is TRBJ2-5; 14 nucleotides agree with TRBD2. This CDR3 is 14 amino acids long. The V gene end was trimmed by 6 bases and the J gene end by 3 bases; junction bases not matched to a gene: 0. CDR1 is MNHEY, CDR2 SMNVEV, per germline (reference sequence).

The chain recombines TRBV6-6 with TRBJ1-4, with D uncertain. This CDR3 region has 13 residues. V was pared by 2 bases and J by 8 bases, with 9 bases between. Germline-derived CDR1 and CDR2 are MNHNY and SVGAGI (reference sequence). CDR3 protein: CASSYGRFEKLFF. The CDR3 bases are TGTGCCAGCAGTTACGGACGGTTCGAAAAACTGTTTTTT.

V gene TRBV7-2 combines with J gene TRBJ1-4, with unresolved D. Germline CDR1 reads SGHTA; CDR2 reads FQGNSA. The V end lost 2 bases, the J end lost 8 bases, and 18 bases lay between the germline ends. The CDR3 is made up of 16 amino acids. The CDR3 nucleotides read TGTGCCAGCAGCTTAATTGCCGCAGGAGTTGGGGAAAAACTGTTTTTT. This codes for CASSLIAAGVGEKLFF.